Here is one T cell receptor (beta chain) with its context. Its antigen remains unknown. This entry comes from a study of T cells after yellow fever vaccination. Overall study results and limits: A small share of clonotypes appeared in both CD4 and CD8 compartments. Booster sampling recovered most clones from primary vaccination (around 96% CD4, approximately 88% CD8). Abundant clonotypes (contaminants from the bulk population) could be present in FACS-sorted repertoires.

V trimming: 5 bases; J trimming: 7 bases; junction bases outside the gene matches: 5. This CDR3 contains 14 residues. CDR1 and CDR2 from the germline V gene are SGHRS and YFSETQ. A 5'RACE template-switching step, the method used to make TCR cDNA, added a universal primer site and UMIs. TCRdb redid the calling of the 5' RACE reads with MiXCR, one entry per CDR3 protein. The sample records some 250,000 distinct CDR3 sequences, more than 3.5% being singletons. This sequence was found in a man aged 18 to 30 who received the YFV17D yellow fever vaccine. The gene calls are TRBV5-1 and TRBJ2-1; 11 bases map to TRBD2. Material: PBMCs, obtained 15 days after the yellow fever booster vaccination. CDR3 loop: CASSPRLAGNEQFF. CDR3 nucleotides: TGCGCCAGCAGTCCCAGACTAGCGGGGAATGAGCAGTTCTTC.